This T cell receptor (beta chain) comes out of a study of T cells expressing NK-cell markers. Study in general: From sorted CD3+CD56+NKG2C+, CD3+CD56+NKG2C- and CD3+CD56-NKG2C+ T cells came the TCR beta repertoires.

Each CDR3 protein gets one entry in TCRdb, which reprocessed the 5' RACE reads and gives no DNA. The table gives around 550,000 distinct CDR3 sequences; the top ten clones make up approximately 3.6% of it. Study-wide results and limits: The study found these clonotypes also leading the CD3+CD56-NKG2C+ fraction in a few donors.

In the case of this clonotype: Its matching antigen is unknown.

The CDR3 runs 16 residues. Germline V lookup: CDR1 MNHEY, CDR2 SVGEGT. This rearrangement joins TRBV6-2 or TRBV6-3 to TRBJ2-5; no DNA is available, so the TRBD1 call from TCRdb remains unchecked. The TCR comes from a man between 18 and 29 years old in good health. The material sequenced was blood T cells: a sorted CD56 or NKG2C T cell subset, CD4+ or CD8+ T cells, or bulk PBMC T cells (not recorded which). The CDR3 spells CASSYEVRRIGETQYF.